The rows below give T cell receptor beta chains drawn from one sample of a study of sequential checkpoint blockade in melanoma. Assay: immunoSEQ multiplex PCR; the TCRdb copy retains only in-frame clones and omits some. Among about 4,900 clones listed, approximately 39% were seen once. The sequenced sample was tumor tissue (inferred from file names), obtained from a patient given nivolumab and ipilimumab in sequence. Every receptor here comes from a human donor with melanoma. Each CDR3 is given with its conserved first and last residue. D genes are given only for firm matches. Some rows have no size entry. The others give once, few or many, or a class for an expanded clone.

TRBD2	TRBV16	NA	TRBJ2-3	CASSHVLEGLVPKHTDTQYF	TGTGCCAGCAGCCATGTTCTGGAGGGACTAGTCCCAAAACATACAGATACGCAGTATTTT
NA	TRBV28	NA	TRBJ1-2	CASSSPPGVEANYGYTF	TGTGCCAGCAGCTCACCCCCCGGCGTGGAAGCTAACTATGGCTACACCTTC
NA	TRBV19	NA	TRBJ1-4	CASSIRATNEKLFF	TGTGCCAGTAGTATACGGGCAACTAATGAAAAACTGTTTTTT
TRBD1	TRBV6-8	few	TRBJ2-7	CATGGRIYEQYF	TGTGCCACAGGGGGCCGTATCTACGAGCAGTACTTC
NA	TRBV28	NA	TRBJ1-5	CASRLDRGSQPQHF	TGTGCCAGCAGGTTGGACAGAGGAAGTCAGCCCCAGCATTTT
NA	TRBV19	NA	TRBJ2-2	CASSIPPFEGGTGELFF	TGTGCCAGTAGTATACCCCCTTTTGAAGGGGGCACCGGGGAGCTGTTTTTT
TRBD2	TRBV11-3	few	TRBJ2-7	CASSPSGTSGRLDF	TGTGCCAGCAGCCCTTCCGGGACTAGCGGGAGGTTGGACTTC
NA	TRBV6-8	few	TRBJ2-7	CASSDAGLPRSYEQYF	TGTGCCAGCAGCGACGCGGGCCTCCCTCGGTCCTACGAGCAGTACTTC
NA	TRBV19	NA	TRBJ2-1	CASRPQARGAYNEQFF	TGTGCCAGTAGGCCTCAGGCCAGGGGGGCGTACAATGAGCAGTTCTTC
TRBD1	TRBV30	NA	TRBJ2-5	CAWRDRGPETQYF	TGTGCCTGGAGGGACAGGGGCCCAGAGACCCAGTACTTC
NA	TRBV11-3	NA	TRBJ1-1	CASSSSVGGLNTEAFF	TGTGCCAGCAGCTCATCTGTCGGGGGACTGAACACTGAAGCTTTCTTT
NA	TRBV5-1	NA	TRBJ2-1	CASSLDGPSGSYNEQFF	TGCGCCAGCAGCTTGGATGGCCCCTCGGGGTCCTACAATGAGCAGTTCTTC
NA	TRBV2	few	TRBJ2-5	CASSGAGKETQYF	TGTGCCAGCAGTGGGGCAGGCAAAGAGACCCAGTACTTC
TRBD1	TRBV5-1	NA	TRBJ1-1	CASSSGTGLAEAFF	TGCGCCAGCAGCTCAGGGACAGGTTTGGCTGAAGCTTTCTTT
TRBD1	TRBV6-8	few	TRBJ2-2	CASRLQGDTGELFF	TGTGCCAGCAGGCTACAGGGGGACACCGGGGAGCTGTTTTTT
NA	TRBV14	few	TRBJ1-1	CASSQDLARDHAFF	TGTGCCAGCAGCCAAGATCTTGCCAGGGATCACGCTTTCTTT
NA	TRBV11-3	once	TRBJ1-4	CASSLGQGTTNEKLFF	TGTGCCAGCAGCTTAGGGCAGGGCACAACTAATGAAAAACTGTTTTTT
TRBD2	TRBV28	NA	TRBJ2-2	CATEREVNGELFF	TGTGCCACCGAGCGGGAGGTAAACGGGGAGCTGTTTTTT
TRBD1	TRBV6-8	few	TRBJ2-7	CASVEPGTGSGQYF	TGTGCCAGCGTAGAACCCGGGACAGGGTCTGGGCAGTACTTC
NA	TRBV5-8	few	TRBJ1-5	CASSFGDYQPQHF	TGTGCCAGCAGCTTCGGGGATTATCAGCCCCAGCATTTT
NA	TRBV18	NA	TRBJ2-2	CASSPPSGQPSSGELFF	TGTGCCAGCTCACCCCCCTCGGGACAACCTTCTTCCGGGGAGCTGTTTTTT
NA	TRBV10-2	once	TRBJ2-1	CASRGDAGQQFF	TGCGCCAGCAGGGGCGATGCAGGCCAGCAGTTCTTC
NA	TRBV9	few	TRBJ1-1	CASSVEGLPAFF	TGTGCCAGCAGTGTGGAGGGCCTTCCAGCTTTCTTT
NA	TRBV12-5	NA	TRBJ2-7	CASTGQGRTYEQYF	TGTGCCAGCACCGGGCAGGGGAGGACCTACGAGCAGTACTTC
NA	TRBV12-5	NA	TRBJ1-5	CASGLVNDRRWNQPQHF	TGTGCTAGTGGTTTGGTTAATGACAGGAGGTGGAATCAGCCCCAGCATTTT
NA	TRBV28	NA	TRBJ1-1	CASRLTQVTEAFF	TGTGCCAGCAGACTAACACAGGTCACTGAAGCTTTCTTT
NA	TRBV28	few	TRBJ1-1	CASSLGGMNTEAFF	TGTGCCAGCAGTTTGGGGGGAATGAACACTGAAGCTTTCTTT
NA	TRBV11-3	few	TRBJ2-1	CASSLRSDRSYNEQFF	TGTGCCAGCAGCTTAAGATCAGACCGCTCCTACAATGAGCAGTTCTTC
TRBD1	TRBV6-8	NA	TRBJ1-1	CASTPLGEGALRTEAFF	TGTGCCAGCACTCCCCTGGGTGAGGGGGCGCTCCGGACTGAAGCTTTCTTT
TRBD2	TRBV9	NA	TRBJ2-7	CASSALAGPYEQYF	TGTGCCAGCAGCGCTCTAGCGGGCCCCTACGAGCAGTACTTC
NA	TRBV28	few	TRBJ1-1	CATTTGDEPEGTEAFF	TGTGCCACCACGACCGGGGATGAGCCGGAAGGGACTGAAGCTTTCTTT
NA	TRBV4-1	NA	TRBJ2-1	CASSQDLRVYNEQFF	TGCGCCAGCAGCCAAGATCTCAGGGTCTACAATGAGCAGTTCTTC
NA	TRBV14	NA	TRBJ2-3	CASSQSRGVQYF	TGTGCCAGCAGCCAATCTAGGGGGGTGCAGTATTTT
TRBD1	TRBV19	NA	TRBJ1-1	CASSMAYRTGTLNTEAFF	TGTGCCAGTAGTATGGCCTACAGGACAGGGACCCTGAACACTGAAGCTTTCTTT
TRBD2	TRBV5-1	NA	TRBJ2-7	CASSPGLAGPSSYEQYF	TGCGCCAGCAGCCCGGGACTAGCGGGCCCAAGCTCCTACGAGCAGTACTTC
NA	TRBV9	few	TRBJ2-1	CASSVGFSSYNEQFF	TGTGCCAGCAGCGTGGGCTTTAGTTCCTACAATGAGCAGTTCTTC
NA	TRBV19	NA	TRBJ2-7	CATSQRGARVGYEQYF	TGTGCCACTTCCCAACGGGGAGCGCGCGTAGGCTACGAGCAGTACTTC
TRBD1	TRBV5-1	once	TRBJ2-7	CASSSQDRNYEQYF	TGCGCCAGCAGCTCACAGGACAGGAACTACGAGCAGTACTTC
TRBD2	TRBV19	NA	TRBJ2-1	CASSPSPGRVAEQFF	TGTGCCAGTAGTCCCTCGCCCGGGAGGGTGGCTGAGCAGTTCTTC
NA	TRBV6-8	NA	TRBJ2-6	CASSASGANVLTF	TGTGCCAGCAGTGCGAGTGGGGCCAACGTCCTGACTTTC
TRBD2	TRBV11-3	medium-sized	TRBJ2-1	CASSEGLAGTDEQFF	TGTGCCAGCAGCGAGGGACTAGCCGGGACCGATGAGCAGTTCTTC
NA	TRBV19	NA	TRBJ2-6	CASSIVSSGANVLTF	TGTGCCAGTAGTATAGTCTCCTCTGGGGCCAACGTCCTGACTTTC
TRBD1	TRBV28	few	TRBJ1-2	CASNPGGGSHMGYTF	TGTGCCAGCAACCCAGGGGGGGGCTCCCATATGGGCTACACCTTC
NA	TRBV30	few	TRBJ2-1	CAWSVGGVSYNEQFF	TGTGCCTGGAGTGTTGGGGGAGTCTCCTACAATGAGCAGTTCTTC
TRBD1	TRBV6-8	few	TRBJ2-7	CASSWRGTGKGEQYF	TGTGCCAGCAGCTGGCGCGGGACAGGGAAGGGCGAGCAGTACTTC
NA	TRBV11-3	medium-sized	TRBJ1-1	CASTQGTSMNTEAFF	TGTGCCAGCACACAGGGTACTAGCATGAACACTGAAGCTTTCTTT
TRBD2	TRBV6-8	medium-sized	TRBJ2-7	CASSRTSGTYEQYF	TGTGCCAGCAGTCGGACTAGCGGCACCTACGAGCAGTACTTC
TRBD2	TRBV12-5	NA	TRBJ2-5	CASGLASGGEETQYF	TGTGCTAGTGGTTTGGCTAGCGGGGGCGAAGAGACCCAGTACTTC